These T cell receptor beta chains were read from a single sample in a study of blood T cells in healthy people across ages. TCRdb reprocessed the 5' RACE reads with MiXCR, giving one entry per CDR3 protein. The sample comprises 900,000 to 950,000 distinct CDR3 sequences, 25% to 30% of which are singletons, and roughly a tenth rests with the top ten. The same data also went into a second study, on T cells of mothers and their children.

The sequenced material came from blood. These receptors all come from a woman in her thirties or forties in good health. Both conserved end residues are part of each CDR3. The D gene is left open where the match is weak. Rows give clone size only sometimes, using once, few, many, or a class for an expanded clone.

len,v_gene,d_gene,j_gene,abundance,CDR3nt,CDR3aa
12,TRBV24-1,-,TRBJ2-3,-,TGTGCCACCAGTGGTACAACAGATACGCAGTATTTT,CATSGTTDTQYF
15,TRBV15,-,TRBJ2-1,-,TGTGCCACCAGCAGAGGCGTTAAGGATGTCTATGAGCAGTTCTTC,CATSRGVKDVYEQFF
13,TRBV29-1,-,TRBJ2-1,many,TGCAGCGGTGCCCAGGGCAGGCTCAATGAGCAGTTCTTC,CSGAQGRLNEQFF
12,TRBV10-3,-,TRBJ2-5,many,TGTGCCATCAAAGCACTAGGGGGGACCCAGTACTTC,CAIKALGGTQYF
20,TRBV7-9,TRBD1,TRBJ2-6,-,TGTGCCAGCAGCCGCAACGTTGTCGGGACAGACCTCTCTGGGGCCAACGTCCTGACTTTC,CASSRNVVGTDLSGANVLTF
13,TRBV12-3/TRBV12-4,-,TRBJ2-7,-,TGTGCCAGCAGTCCCCGATTCCCCTACGAGCAGTACTTC,CASSPRFPYEQYF
14,TRBV27,TRBD1,TRBJ2-7,many,TGTGCCAGCAGTTTCGGGACAGGGATCTACGAGCAGTACTTC,CASSFGTGIYEQYF
15,TRBV7-9,TRBD1,TRBJ1-5,-,TGTGCCAGCGCCAAGGGGGCAGGGGCGGCTCAGCCCCAGCATTTT,CASAKGAGAAQPQHF
14,TRBV28,-,TRBJ1-2,many,TGTGCCAGCAGTCCCTCTCGAACCAACTATGGCTACACCTTC,CASSPSRTNYGYTF
12,TRBV29-1,-,TRBJ2-1,few,TGCAGCGTTGAATCGGTCTACAATGAGCAGTTCTTC,CSVESVYNEQFF
12,TRBV7-3,-,TRBJ2-1,many,TGTGCCAGCAGCTTAAATGTGGATGAGCAGTTCTTC,CASSLNVDEQFF
15,TRBV7-2,-,TRBJ1-4,few,TGTGCCAGCAGCTTAGAAGGAAACAGTCATGAAAAACTGTTTTTT,CASSLEGNSHEKLFF
16,TRBV6-5,TRBD1,TRBJ1-2,-,TGTGCCAGCAGTCGGACAGGGGGCGCCGCAAACTATGGCTACACCTTC,CASSRTGGAANYGYTF
17,TRBV5-1,TRBD1,TRBJ1-1,-,TGCGCCAGCAGCTTCCGGGACAGGGGTAAGGGGAACACTGAAGCTTTCTTT,CASSFRDRGKGNTEAFF
13,TRBV5-6,-,TRBJ2-7,few,TGTGCCAGCAGCGACAGGATGTCCTACGAGCAGTACTTC,CASSDRMSYEQYF
13,TRBV15,TRBD1,TRBJ1-6,-,TGTGCCACCAGCAGGCCTGACAGGGCCCCCCTCCACTTT,CATSRPDRAPLHF